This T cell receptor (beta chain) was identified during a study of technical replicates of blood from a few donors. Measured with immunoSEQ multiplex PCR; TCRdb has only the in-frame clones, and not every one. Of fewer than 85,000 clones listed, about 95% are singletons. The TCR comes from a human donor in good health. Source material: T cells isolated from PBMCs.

In DNA, the CDR3 is TGTGCCAGCAGCGGGCGGGGACTAGCTGCTAATGAGCAGTTCTTC. As protein: CASSGRGLAANEQFF. The chain links TRBV28 to TRBJ2-1; 9 nucleotides align to TRBD2. The CDR3 extends over 15 amino acids. V was pared by 6 bases and J by 7 bases, with 10 bases of the junction left unmatched. In germline, CDR1 is MDHEN, CDR2 SYDVKM. The full variable domain, with the rest looked up from reference TRBV28 and TRBJ2-1, is DVKVTQSSRYLVKRTGEKVFLECVQDMDHENMFWYRQDPGLGLRLIYFSYDVKMKEKGDIPEGYSVSREKKERFSLILESASTNQTSMYLCASSGRGLAANEQFFGPGTRLTVL.